This T cell receptor beta chain was identified during a study of early T cells in non-severe SARS-CoV-2 infection. Trimming left V 0 bases short and J 4 bases short, with 15 bases between. The CDR3 loop spans 16 amino acids. The germline gives CDR1 MNHEY, CDR2 SMNVEV (reference sequence). TCRdb called the 5' RACE reads again in MiXCR, with one record for every CDR3 protein. The data hold 65,000 to 85,000 distinct CDR3 sequences, with 9.5% to 15% observed a single time. This clonotype was counted ten times or more. This TCR was sampled from an adult who was a healthcare worker with PCR-confirmed SARS-CoV-2 infection or an uninfected control (not recorded which). The chain has TRBV27 and TRBJ1-1; D might be TRBD1 (5 bases). Source material: whole blood. CDR3 residues: CASSLSNGGVGTEAFF. The CDR3, as DNA: TGTGCCAGCAGTTTATCGAACGGGGGAGTTGGCACTGAAGCTTTCTTT.